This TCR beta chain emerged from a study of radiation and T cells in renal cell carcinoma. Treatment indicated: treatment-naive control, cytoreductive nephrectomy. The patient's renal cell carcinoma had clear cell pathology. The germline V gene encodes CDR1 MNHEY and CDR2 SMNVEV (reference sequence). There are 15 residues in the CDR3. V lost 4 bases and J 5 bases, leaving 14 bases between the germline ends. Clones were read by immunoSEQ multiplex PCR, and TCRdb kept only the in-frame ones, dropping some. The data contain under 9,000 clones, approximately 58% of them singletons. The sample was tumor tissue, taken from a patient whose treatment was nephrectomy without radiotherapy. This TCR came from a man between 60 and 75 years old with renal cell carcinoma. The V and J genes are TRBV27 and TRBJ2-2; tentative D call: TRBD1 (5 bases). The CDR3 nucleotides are TGTGCCAGCAGTTCTCCGCAGGGTCGAACCGGGGAGCTGTTTTTT. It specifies CASSSPQGRTGELFF.